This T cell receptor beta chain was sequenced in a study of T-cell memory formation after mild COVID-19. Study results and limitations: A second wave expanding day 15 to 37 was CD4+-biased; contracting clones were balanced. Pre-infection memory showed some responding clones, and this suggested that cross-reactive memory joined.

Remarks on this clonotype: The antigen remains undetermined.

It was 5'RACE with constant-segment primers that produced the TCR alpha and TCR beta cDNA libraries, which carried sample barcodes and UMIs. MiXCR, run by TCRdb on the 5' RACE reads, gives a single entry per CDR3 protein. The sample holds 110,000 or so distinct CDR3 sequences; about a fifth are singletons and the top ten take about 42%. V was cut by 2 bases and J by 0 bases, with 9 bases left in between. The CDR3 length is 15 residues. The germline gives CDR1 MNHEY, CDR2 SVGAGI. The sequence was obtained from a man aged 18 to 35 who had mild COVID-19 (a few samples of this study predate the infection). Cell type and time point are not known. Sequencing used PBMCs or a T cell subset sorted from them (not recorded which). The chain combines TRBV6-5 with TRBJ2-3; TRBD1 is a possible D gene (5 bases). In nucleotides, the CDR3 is TGTGCCAGCAGTTACACGTCAGGGAGCACAGATACGCAGTATTTT. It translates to CASSYTSGSTDTQYF.